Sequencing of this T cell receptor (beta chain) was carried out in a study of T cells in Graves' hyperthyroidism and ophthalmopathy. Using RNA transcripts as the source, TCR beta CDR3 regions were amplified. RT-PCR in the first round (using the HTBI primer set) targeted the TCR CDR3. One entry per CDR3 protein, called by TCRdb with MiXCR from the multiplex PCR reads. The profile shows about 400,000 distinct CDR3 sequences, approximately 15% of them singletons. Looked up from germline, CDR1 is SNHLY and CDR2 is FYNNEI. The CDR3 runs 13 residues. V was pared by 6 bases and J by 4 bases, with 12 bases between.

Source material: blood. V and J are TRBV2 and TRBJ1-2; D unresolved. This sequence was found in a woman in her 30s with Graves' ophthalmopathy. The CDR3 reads CASSLELFYGYTF. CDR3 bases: TGTGCCAGCAGCTTAGAACTATTCTATGGCTACACCTTC.